These T cell receptor beta chains were read from a single sample in a study of blood T cell repertoires in COVID-19. TCRdb's table, derived via immunoSEQ multiplex PCR, lists solely in-frame clones and lacks some. The sample lists around 100,000 clones, about 90% occurring once. Sample: peripheral blood. The origin of the receptors is a man aged 25-40 years in a cohort sampled during active COVID-19. Both conserved end residues are part of each CDR3. Fields, in order: V gene, J gene, D gene, CDR3 protein. A D gene is named only where the DNA matches it firmly.

v_gene: TRBV29-1
j_gene: TRBJ1-1
d_gene: -
CDR3aa: CSVESVRGTEAFF

v_gene: TRBV12-5
j_gene: TRBJ1-4
d_gene: -
CDR3aa: CASGLERSGVYEKLFF

v_gene: TRBV5-4
j_gene: TRBJ1-3
d_gene: -
CDR3aa: CASNLQGAGNTIYF

v_gene: TRBV19
j_gene: TRBJ2-3
d_gene: -
CDR3aa: CASSMAGYTDTQYF

v_gene: TRBV18
j_gene: TRBJ2-2
d_gene: -
CDR3aa: CASSPAGGELFF

v_gene: TRBV5-1
j_gene: TRBJ2-7
d_gene: TRBD1
CDR3aa: CASSPPPGQGYEQYF

v_gene: TRBV6-2/TRBV6-3
j_gene: TRBJ1-5
d_gene: TRBD1
CDR3aa: CASSRGAGGGFSRNQPQHF

v_gene: TRBV6-5
j_gene: TRBJ1-1
d_gene: -
CDR3aa: CASSYGGVNTEAFF

v_gene: TRBV7-9
j_gene: TRBJ2-7
d_gene: TRBD2
CDR3aa: CASSLRGGGVFEQYF

v_gene: TRBV15
j_gene: TRBJ1-3
d_gene: -
CDR3aa: CATSRGGDSGNTIYF

v_gene: TRBV19
j_gene: TRBJ1-2
d_gene: -
CDR3aa: CASSPRNPELWGYTF

v_gene: TRBV7-8
j_gene: TRBJ2-7
d_gene: TRBD1
CDR3aa: CASSLGNRGSYEQYF

v_gene: TRBV29-1
j_gene: TRBJ1-1
d_gene: -
CDR3aa: CSVYGWAGSTEAFF

v_gene: TRBV7-8
j_gene: TRBJ2-7
d_gene: -
CDR3aa: CASSLGQKYEQYF

v_gene: TRBV19
j_gene: TRBJ1-1
d_gene: TRBD1
CDR3aa: CASSTQRQGPLQVAFF

v_gene: TRBV5-4
j_gene: TRBJ1-2
d_gene: TRBD1
CDR3aa: CASSYIRTGWDGYTF

v_gene: TRBV27
j_gene: TRBJ2-7
d_gene: -
CDR3aa: CASSKEYSPEQYF

v_gene: TRBV3-1/TRBV3-2
j_gene: TRBJ2-1
d_gene: TRBD2
CDR3aa: CASSLRLAPNQGQFF

v_gene: TRBV30
j_gene: TRBJ1-1
d_gene: -
CDR3aa: CAWSVNSEAFF

v_gene: TRBV5-6
j_gene: TRBJ2-5
d_gene: TRBD2
CDR3aa: CASSFTGGASFQETQYF

v_gene: TRBV2
j_gene: TRBJ1-4
d_gene: -
CDR3aa: CASRPETQGRGEKLFF

v_gene: TRBV5-6
j_gene: TRBJ2-2
d_gene: -
CDR3aa: CASSLRGPKNTGELFF

v_gene: TRBV27
j_gene: TRBJ2-7
d_gene: TRBD1
CDR3aa: CASSPGTDGYSYEQYF

v_gene: TRBV2
j_gene: TRBJ1-4
d_gene: TRBD1
CDR3aa: CASSAQGRSTEKLFF

v_gene: TRBV6-1
j_gene: TRBJ2-5
d_gene: -
CDR3aa: CASSEPGARQETQYF

v_gene: TRBV5-4
j_gene: TRBJ2-7
d_gene: -
CDR3aa: CASSLEGREQYF

v_gene: TRBV7-9
j_gene: TRBJ1-1
d_gene: TRBD1
CDR3aa: CASSGQGGTEAFF

v_gene: TRBV7-9
j_gene: TRBJ1-4
d_gene: TRBD1
CDR3aa: CASSFSGTANEKLFF

v_gene: TRBV6-6
j_gene: TRBJ2-3
d_gene: TRBD2
CDR3aa: CASTRLAGGYTDTQYF

v_gene: TRBV2
j_gene: TRBJ2-5
d_gene: -
CDR3aa: CASSDRGYQETQYF

v_gene: TRBV4-1
j_gene: TRBJ2-5
d_gene: -
CDR3aa: CASSQGPPRGTQETQYF

v_gene: TRBV29-1
j_gene: TRBJ2-5
d_gene: TRBD1
CDR3aa: CSVATGRQETQYF

v_gene: TRBV5-6
j_gene: TRBJ2-3
d_gene: -
CDR3aa: CASGRTADTQYF

v_gene: TRBV30
j_gene: TRBJ1-1
d_gene: -
CDR3aa: CAWSVRGFMNTEAFF

v_gene: TRBV20-1
j_gene: TRBJ2-1
d_gene: -
CDR3aa: CSASSGGPNEQFF

v_gene: TRBV5-6
j_gene: TRBJ2-7
d_gene: -
CDR3aa: CASSPSEGGRRYEQYF

v_gene: TRBV11-2
j_gene: TRBJ2-1
d_gene: TRBD2
CDR3aa: CASSQNSGGSTGFF

v_gene: TRBV6-5
j_gene: TRBJ1-2
d_gene: -
CDR3aa: CASSLQGHGYTF

v_gene: TRBV3-1/TRBV3-2
j_gene: TRBJ2-1
d_gene: -
CDR3aa: CASSQDGAWNEQFF

v_gene: TRBV19
j_gene: TRBJ1-2
d_gene: -
CDR3aa: CASSIEGAGNYGYTF

v_gene: TRBV19
j_gene: TRBJ1-2
d_gene: -
CDR3aa: CASSIQGTYGYTF

v_gene: TRBV6-1
j_gene: TRBJ2-7
d_gene: TRBD1
CDR3aa: CASSEAQGTGIYEQYF

v_gene: TRBV11-2
j_gene: TRBJ2-3
d_gene: TRBD2
CDR3aa: CASSLAQGLAVTDTQYF

v_gene: TRBV29-1
j_gene: TRBJ1-1
d_gene: -
CDR3aa: CSVEPAVNTEAFF

v_gene: TRBV18
j_gene: TRBJ1-2
d_gene: TRBD1
CDR3aa: CASSPDRQGAGYTF

v_gene: TRBV4-3
j_gene: TRBJ1-4
d_gene: -
CDR3aa: CASSRRRGEKLFF

v_gene: TRBV5-4
j_gene: TRBJ2-7
d_gene: -
CDR3aa: CASSLEGPGEQYF

v_gene: TRBV2
j_gene: TRBJ1-6
d_gene: TRBD1
CDR3aa: CASSGGQGFWNSPLHF

v_gene: TRBV10-3
j_gene: TRBJ1-2
d_gene: -
CDR3aa: CAISWDLGGGYTF

v_gene: TRBV5-1
j_gene: TRBJ1-4
d_gene: TRBD1
CDR3aa: CASSGQGRDNEKLFF

v_gene: TRBV7-2
j_gene: TRBJ2-5
d_gene: TRBD2
CDR3aa: CASSFLAGAGETQYF

v_gene: TRBV3-1/TRBV3-2
j_gene: TRBJ1-1
d_gene: TRBD1
CDR3aa: CASSMTGMNTEAFF

v_gene: TRBV2
j_gene: TRBJ2-7
d_gene: -
CDR3aa: CASSRQGSSYEQYF

v_gene: TRBV24-1
j_gene: TRBJ2-1
d_gene: -
CDR3aa: CATSGRGNEQFF

v_gene: TRBV11-3
j_gene: TRBJ2-1
d_gene: TRBD1
CDR3aa: CASSPGTGGNNEQFF

v_gene: TRBV5-1
j_gene: TRBJ2-3
d_gene: -
CDR3aa: CASSLAWRGPADTQYF

v_gene: TRBV7-9
j_gene: TRBJ1-6
d_gene: -
CDR3aa: CASSLMLSGQPLHF

v_gene: TRBV7-8
j_gene: TRBJ2-1
d_gene: TRBD2
CDR3aa: CASSKGTSGGYEQFF

v_gene: TRBV5-1
j_gene: TRBJ2-7
d_gene: -
CDR3aa: CASSLVGAGFYEQYF